The rows below give T cell receptor beta chains drawn from one sample of a study of glioma-infiltrating T cells after dendritic cell vaccination. Produced via immunoSEQ multiplex PCR; TCRdb's table is partial and in-frame only. This table has tens of thousands of clones, around nine tenths appearing once. Here the sequenced sample was blood, taken after dendritic cell vaccination. The receptors come from a human donor with glioblastoma. Each CDR3 is given without its conserved first and last residue. Fields, in order: clone size, D gene, J gene, V gene, CDR3 protein. D genes are given only for firm matches. Size is omitted from some rows. Given values are once, few, many or a class for expanded clones.

>-|TRBD1|TRBJ2-5|TRBV2
ASRDRQGWETQY
>-|TRBD2|TRBJ2-1|TRBV7-2
ASSRLAGGMGEQF
>-|-|TRBJ1-2|TRBV2
ASSDGWGGYT
>-|TRBD1|TRBJ2-5|TRBV2
ATTGQLQETQY
>-|TRBD2|TRBJ2-3|TRBV2
ASSGLAGSTDTQY
>-|-|TRBJ1-2|TRBV10-1
ASSGGLGYT
>-|TRBD2|TRBJ2-5|TRBV19
ASSLSSGRMETQY
>-|-|TRBJ2-2|TRBV4-1
ASSPAGGTADTGELF
>-|-|TRBJ2-7|TRBV5-1
ASSLSGEFYEQY
>once|-|TRBJ1-2|TRBV11-2
ASSLGMTYYGYT
>-|-|TRBJ2-6|TRBV5-1
ASTTMAGANVLT
>-|-|TRBJ1-1|TRBV4-2
ASSQNARVRTEAF
>-|TRBD1|TRBJ2-1|TRBV5-1
ASSFFSAGGYNEQF
>-|TRBD2|TRBJ2-7|TRBV5-1
ASSLGLLAVYEQY
>once|-|TRBJ2-3|TRBV19
ASSPWAGGTDTQY
>-|-|TRBJ1-5|TRBV23-1
ASSPSAGAWNQPQH
>-|TRBD2|TRBJ2-7|TRBV10-2
ASRGLAAYEQY
>once|TRBD2|TRBJ2-3|TRBV11-3
ASSSRTSGRLDTQY
>few|TRBD1|TRBJ2-7|TRBV10-2
ASGTGAYEQY
>-|TRBD1|TRBJ2-1|TRBV29-1
SDLSDRGAGDEQF
>-|TRBD1|TRBJ2-7|TRBV5-1
ASSPRGTGFDEQY
>-|TRBD1|TRBJ1-1|TRBV7-9
ASSSQGALATEAF
>-|-|TRBJ1-4|TRBV29-1
SPAAFTEREKLF
>-|TRBD2|TRBJ2-1|TRBV14
ASSQGTSSFSEQF
>-|-|TRBJ2-1|TRBV11-3
ASSAGGSSYNEQF
>-|-|TRBJ1-2|TRBV19
ASSELNYGYT
>-|-|TRBJ1-6|TRBV5-1
ASSLAEGRERSPLH
>-|TRBD2|TRBJ2-1|TRBV6-1
ASRVAGGSYNEQF
>-|-|TRBJ1-1|TRBV5-6
ASSLARVTGTEAF
>-|TRBD1|TRBJ2-3|TRBV9
ASFGQGPTDTQY
>-|TRBD2|TRBJ2-7|TRBV6-5
ASSYTGSGSYEQY
>once|TRBD1|TRBJ1-1|TRBV14
ASSQVTGGMYSEAF
>once|-|TRBJ1-1|TRBV19
AVESEGFVAF
>-|TRBD2|TRBJ2-1|TRBV19
ASSRGAGGLHNEQF
>-|TRBD1|TRBJ1-1|TRBV4-1
ASSRPPDRVNTEAF
>-|-|TRBJ1-1|TRBV7-2
ASSLKRPLVGTEAF
>-|-|TRBJ2-1|TRBV7-9
ASSLVPDFRFDNEQF
>-|TRBD2|TRBJ2-2|TRBV5-6
ASSLGLAGRVGELF
>once|-|TRBJ2-5|TRBV4-2
ASSQGGRGTQETQY
>once|-|TRBJ1-2|TRBV27
ASSLSRGKGYT
>-|-|TRBJ2-7|TRBV19
ASSIAPGHFNEQY
>-|-|TRBJ2-3|TRBV7-3
ASSRTVSTDTQY
>-|-|TRBJ2-6|TRBV11-2
ASSSIRDNPNVLT
>once|TRBD1|TRBJ1-6|TRBV9
ASSAATGGGSPLH
>-|TRBD1|TRBJ1-1|TRBV5-1
ASSLEQGAGTEAF